This entry describes one T cell receptor (beta chain). The target antigen is unknown. This CDR3 is built from 15 residues. The ends were cut back, 6 bases at V and 0 bases at J, with 14 bases in the middle. Germline assignment: CDR1 MDHEN and CDR2 SYDVKM. TCRdb passed the reads through MiXCR, listing each CDR3 protein once. The sample holds about 160,000 distinct CDR3 sequences, about 20% seen once. These data originate in a study of T cell repertoires in cytomegalovirus infection. The sequence came from a human donor in good health (CMV status not recorded). Some clones in this sample may be carry-over from other donors' samples. Sequencing used CD8+ T cells from cultured PBMCs, obtained from culture after CMV antigen stimulation. This chain uses TRBV28 with TRBJ1-1; the D is unclear. CDR3 in amino acids: CASSPLDGLNTEAFF. The CDR3 DNA is TGTGCCAGCAGCCCACTCGACGGACTGAACACTGAAGCTTTCTTT.